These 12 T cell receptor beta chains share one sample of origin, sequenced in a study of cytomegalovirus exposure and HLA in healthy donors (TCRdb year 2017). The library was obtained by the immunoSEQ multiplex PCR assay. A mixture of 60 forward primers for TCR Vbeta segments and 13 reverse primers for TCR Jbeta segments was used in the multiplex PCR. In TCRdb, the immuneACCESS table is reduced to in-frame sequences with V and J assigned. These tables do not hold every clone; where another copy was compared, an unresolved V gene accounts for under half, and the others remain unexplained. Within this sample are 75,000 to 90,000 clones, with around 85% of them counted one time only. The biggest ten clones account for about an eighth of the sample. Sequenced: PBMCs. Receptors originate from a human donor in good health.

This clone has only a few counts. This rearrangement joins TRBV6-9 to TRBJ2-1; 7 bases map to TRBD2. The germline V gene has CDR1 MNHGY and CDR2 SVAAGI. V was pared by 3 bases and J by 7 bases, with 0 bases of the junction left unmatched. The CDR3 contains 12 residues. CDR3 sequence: CASSYGGNEQFF. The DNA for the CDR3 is TGTGCCAGCAGTTACGGGGGGAATGAGCAGTTCTTC.

CDR3 in DNA: TGTGCCACCAGCAGAGATCGCGGAAACTATGGCTACACCTTC. Translated, it gives CATSRDRGNYGYTF. V gene TRBV15 combines with J gene TRBJ1-2; no definite D call. CDR1 is LNHNV and CDR2 is YYDKDF in the germline V gene (reference sequence). Trimming stripped 0 bases from V and 2 bases from J, with 7 bases between. The CDR3 length is 14 residues.

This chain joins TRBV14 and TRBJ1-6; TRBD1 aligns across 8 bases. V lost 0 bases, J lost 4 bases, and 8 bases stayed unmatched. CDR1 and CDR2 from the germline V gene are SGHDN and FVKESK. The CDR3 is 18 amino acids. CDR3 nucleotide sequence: TGTGCCAGCAGCCAAGACCCCCGCGGGACAGGATATAATTCACCCCTCCACTTT. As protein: CASSQDPRGTGYNSPLHF.

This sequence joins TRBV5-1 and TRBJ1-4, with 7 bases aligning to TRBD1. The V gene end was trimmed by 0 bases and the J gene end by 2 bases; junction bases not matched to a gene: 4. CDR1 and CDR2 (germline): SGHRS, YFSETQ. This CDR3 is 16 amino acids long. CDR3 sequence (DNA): TGCGCCAGCAGCTTGGTCGACAGGGTGACTAATGAAAAACTGTTTTTT. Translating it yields CASSLVDRVTNEKLFF.

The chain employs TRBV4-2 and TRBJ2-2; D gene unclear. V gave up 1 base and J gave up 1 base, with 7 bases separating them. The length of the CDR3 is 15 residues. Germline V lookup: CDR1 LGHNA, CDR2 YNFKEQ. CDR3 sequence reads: CASSQANLNTGELFF. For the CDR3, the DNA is TGTGCCAGCAGCCAAGCTAACCTGAACACCGGGGAGCTGTTTTTT.

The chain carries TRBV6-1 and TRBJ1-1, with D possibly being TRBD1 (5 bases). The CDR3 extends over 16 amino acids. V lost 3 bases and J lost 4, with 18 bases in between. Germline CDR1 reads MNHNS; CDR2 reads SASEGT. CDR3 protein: CASSDRGRGRSTEAFF. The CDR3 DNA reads TGTGCCAGCAGTGACCGCGGAAGGGGTCGGAGCACTGAAGCTTTCTTT.

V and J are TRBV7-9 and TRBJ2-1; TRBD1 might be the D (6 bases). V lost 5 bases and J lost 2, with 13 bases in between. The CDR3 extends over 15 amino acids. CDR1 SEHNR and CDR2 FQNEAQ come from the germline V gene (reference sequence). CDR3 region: CASSIDRRTYNEQFF. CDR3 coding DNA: TGTGCCAGCAGCATCGACAGGCGCACCTACAATGAGCAGTTCTTC.

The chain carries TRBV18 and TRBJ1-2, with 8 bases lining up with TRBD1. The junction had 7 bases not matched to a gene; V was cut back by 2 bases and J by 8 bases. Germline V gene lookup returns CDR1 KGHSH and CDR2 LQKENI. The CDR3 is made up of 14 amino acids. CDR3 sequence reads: CASSPGRQGPGYTF. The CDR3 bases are TGTGCCAGCTCACCAGGTAGACAGGGGCCAGGCTACACCTTC. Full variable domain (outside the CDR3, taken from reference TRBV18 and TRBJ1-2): NAGVMQNPRHLVRRRGQEARLRCSPMKGHSHVYWYRQLPEEGLKFMVYLQKENIIDESGMPKERFSAEFPKEGPSILRIQQVVRGDSAAYFCASSPGRQGPGYTFGSGTRLTVV.

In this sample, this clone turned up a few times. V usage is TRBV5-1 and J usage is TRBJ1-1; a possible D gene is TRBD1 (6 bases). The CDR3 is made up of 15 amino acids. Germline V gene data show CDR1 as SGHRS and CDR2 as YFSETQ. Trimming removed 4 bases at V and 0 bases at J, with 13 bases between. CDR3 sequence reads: CASSLGGQMNTEAFF. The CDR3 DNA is TGCGCCAGCAGCCTTGGCGGACAGATGAACACTGAAGCTTTCTTT.

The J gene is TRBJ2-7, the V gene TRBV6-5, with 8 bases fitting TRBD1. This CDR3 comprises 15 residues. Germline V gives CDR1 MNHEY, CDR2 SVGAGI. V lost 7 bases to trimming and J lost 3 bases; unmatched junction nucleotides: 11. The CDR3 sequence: CASKGGGTGFYEQYF. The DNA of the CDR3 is TGTGCCAGCAAAGGAGGGGGGACAGGCTTCTACGAGCAGTACTTC.

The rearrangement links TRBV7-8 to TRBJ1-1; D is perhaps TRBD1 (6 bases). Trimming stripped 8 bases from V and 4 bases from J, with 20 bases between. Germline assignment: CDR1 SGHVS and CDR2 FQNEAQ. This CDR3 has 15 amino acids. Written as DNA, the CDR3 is TGTGCCAGCCGAGAGGGGGACCCAGGGAGCACTGAAGCTTTCTTT. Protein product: CASREGDPGSTEAFF.

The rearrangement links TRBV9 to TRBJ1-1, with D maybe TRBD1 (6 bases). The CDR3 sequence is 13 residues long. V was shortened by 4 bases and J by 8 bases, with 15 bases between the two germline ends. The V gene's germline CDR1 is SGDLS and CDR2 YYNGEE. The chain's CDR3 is CASSPRTAREAFF. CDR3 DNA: TGTGCCAGCAGCCCCAGGACAGCTAGAGAAGCTTTCTTT. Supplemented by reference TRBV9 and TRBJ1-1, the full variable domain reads DSGVTQTPKHLITATGQRVTLRCSPRSGDLSVYWYQQSLDQGLQFLIQYYNGEERAKGNILERFSAQQFPDLHSELNLSSLELGDSALYFCASSPRTAREAFFGQGTRLTVV.